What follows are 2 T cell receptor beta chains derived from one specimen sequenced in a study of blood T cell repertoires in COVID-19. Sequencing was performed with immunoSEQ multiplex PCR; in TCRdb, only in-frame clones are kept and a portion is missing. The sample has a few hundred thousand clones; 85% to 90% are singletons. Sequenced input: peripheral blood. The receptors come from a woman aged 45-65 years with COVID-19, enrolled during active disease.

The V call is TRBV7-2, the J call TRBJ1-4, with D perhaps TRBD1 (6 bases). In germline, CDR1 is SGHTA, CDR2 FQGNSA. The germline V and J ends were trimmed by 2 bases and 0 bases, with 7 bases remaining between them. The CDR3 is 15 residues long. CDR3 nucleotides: TGTGCCAGCAGCTTAACAGGGACAACTAATGAAAAACTGTTTTTT. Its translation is CASSLTGTTNEKLFF.

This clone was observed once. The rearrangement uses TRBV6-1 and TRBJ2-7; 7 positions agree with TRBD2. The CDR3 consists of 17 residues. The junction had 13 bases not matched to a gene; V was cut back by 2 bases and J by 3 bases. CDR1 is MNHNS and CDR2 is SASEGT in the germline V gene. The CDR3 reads CASSEYLVGGPIYEQYF. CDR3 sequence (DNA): TGTGCCAGCAGTGAATATCTTGTGGGAGGGCCAATCTACGAGCAGTACTTC.